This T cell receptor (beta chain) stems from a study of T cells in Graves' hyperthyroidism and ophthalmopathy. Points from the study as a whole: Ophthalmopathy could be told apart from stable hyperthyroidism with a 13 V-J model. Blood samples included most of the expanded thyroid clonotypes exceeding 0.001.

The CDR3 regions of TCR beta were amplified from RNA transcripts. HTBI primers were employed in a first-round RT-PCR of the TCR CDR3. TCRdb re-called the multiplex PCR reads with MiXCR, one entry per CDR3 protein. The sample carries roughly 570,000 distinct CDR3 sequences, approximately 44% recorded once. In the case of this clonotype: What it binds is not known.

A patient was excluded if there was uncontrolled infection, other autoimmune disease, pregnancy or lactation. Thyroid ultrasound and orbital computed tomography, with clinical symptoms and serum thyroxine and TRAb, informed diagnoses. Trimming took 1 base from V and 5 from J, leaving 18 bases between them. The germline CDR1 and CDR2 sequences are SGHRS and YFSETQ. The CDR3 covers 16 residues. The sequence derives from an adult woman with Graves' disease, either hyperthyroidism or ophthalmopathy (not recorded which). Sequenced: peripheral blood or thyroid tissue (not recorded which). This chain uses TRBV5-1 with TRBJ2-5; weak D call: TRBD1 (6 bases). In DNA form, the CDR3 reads TGCGCCAGCAGCTTGAACTGGGACAATGATGGGGAGACCCAGTACTTC. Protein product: CASSLNWDNDGETQYF. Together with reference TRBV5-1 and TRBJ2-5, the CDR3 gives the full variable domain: KAGVTQTPRYLIKTRGQQVTLSCSPISGHRSVSWYQQTPGQGLQFLFEYFSETQRNKGNFPGRFSGRQFSNSRSEMNVSTLELGDSALYLCASSLNWDNDGETQYFGPGTRLLVL.